The entry below gives a single T cell receptor beta chain sequence along with its context. The sample originates from a study of T-cell reconstitution after alpha-beta-depleted transplantation in children. This sample's TCRbeta library carried unique molecular identifier barcodes. Via MiXCR, TCRdb re-called the PCR reads, giving one row per CDR3 protein. The profile shows approximately 350,000 distinct CDR3 sequences, around a tenth of them singletons. This CDR3 region has 16 residues. V was pared by 3 bases and J by 6 bases, with 19 bases between. This specimen was PBMCs from the stem cell graft donor, taken from the stem cell graft. The receptor was isolated from a human donor who donated a stem cell graft to a child with acute lymphoblastic leukemia. This rearrangement joins TRBV12-3 or TRBV12-4 to TRBJ2-3; D not resolved. The CDR3 nucleotides are TGTGCCAGCAGTTTTAAAGTTGGAGCAGTCCCCGATACGCAGTATTTT. It encodes CASSFKVGAVPDTQYF.